The entry that follows covers one T cell receptor beta chain sequence. The assay was immunoSEQ multiplex PCR, and TCRdb's table has in-frame clones only and misses some. Of 110,000 or so clones listed, 80% to 95% are singletons. This specimen comes from a study of T cells after somatic rescue of genetic block. V lost 2 bases and J lost 4; bases outside the gene matches: 6. The CDR3 is made up of 16 amino acids. Germline assignment: CDR1 MNHEY and CDR2 SMNVEV (reference sequence). The origin of this receptor is a woman in her late teens or twenties. The gene calls are TRBV27 and TRBJ2-3; 10 nucleotides line up with TRBD2. Material: peripheral blood mononuclear cells (PBMCs). The CDR3, as DNA: TGTGCCAGCAGTTTACGGGGACTAGCGAGGGCAGATACGCAGTATTTT. Amino acids: CASSLRGLARADTQYF.